Sequencing of this TCR beta chain was carried out in a study of long-term antiretroviral therapy in people with HIV. This was the immunoSEQ v3.0 assay at survey level. Libraries were prepared by immunoSEQ multiplex PCR; TCRdb keeps only in-frame clonotypes and omits some of them. The profile shows tens of thousands of clones, approximately 80% of them singletons. The CDR3 is 15 residues long. Germline assignment: CDR1 LNHDA and CDR2 SQIVND (reference sequence). The J segment lost 7 bases and the V segment lost 5 bases, leaving 8 bases of the junction unmatched. This clone was counted a few times. Here the sequenced sample was unsorted PBMCs, taken 0.5 years after starting antiretroviral therapy. The V call is TRBV19, the J call TRBJ1-5; 10 positions agree with TRBD1. The sequence derives from a man aged 18 to 29 with HIV. The CDR3 region is CASSPGDRGSQPQHF. CDR3 coding DNA: TGTGCCAGTAGTCCCGGGGACAGGGGTTCCCAGCCCCAGCATTTT. Full variable domain (remainder filled in from reference TRBV19 and TRBJ1-5): DGGITQSPKYLFRKEGQNVTLSCEQNLNHDAMYWYRQDPGQGLRLIYYSQIVNDFQKGDIAEGYSVSREKKESFPLTVTSAQKNPTAFYLCASSPGDRGSQPQHFGDGTRLSIL.